The TCR beta chain under discussion was sequenced for a study of beta chain features in type 1 diabetes. Points from the study as a whole: Overrepresentation of cells with high TCR expression could result from cDNA sequencing.

This clone was recorded a few times. Its antigen is currently unknown. Expressed TCRB transcripts were sequenced after all isolated RNA was converted to cDNA. TCRdb's table, derived via immunoSEQ multiplex PCR, lists solely in-frame clones and lacks some. The data hold some 270,000 clones, with less than 15% observed a single time. CDR3 length equals 14 residues. Trimming left V 6 bases short and J 4 bases short, with 10 bases between. Germline V gene lookup returns CDR1 LNHDA and CDR2 SQIVND (reference sequence). On average, the one heparinised blood draw given by each donor was roughly 100 mL. The sequenced material came from naive CD4+ T cells from blood. The receptor's source is a woman aged 40 to 49 in good health. This rearrangement joins TRBV19 to TRBJ2-6; D remains ambiguous. The chain's CDR3 is CASRSNPGANVLTF. In nucleotides, the CDR3 is TGTGCCAGTAGGAGTAACCCCGGGGCCAACGTCCTGACTTTC.